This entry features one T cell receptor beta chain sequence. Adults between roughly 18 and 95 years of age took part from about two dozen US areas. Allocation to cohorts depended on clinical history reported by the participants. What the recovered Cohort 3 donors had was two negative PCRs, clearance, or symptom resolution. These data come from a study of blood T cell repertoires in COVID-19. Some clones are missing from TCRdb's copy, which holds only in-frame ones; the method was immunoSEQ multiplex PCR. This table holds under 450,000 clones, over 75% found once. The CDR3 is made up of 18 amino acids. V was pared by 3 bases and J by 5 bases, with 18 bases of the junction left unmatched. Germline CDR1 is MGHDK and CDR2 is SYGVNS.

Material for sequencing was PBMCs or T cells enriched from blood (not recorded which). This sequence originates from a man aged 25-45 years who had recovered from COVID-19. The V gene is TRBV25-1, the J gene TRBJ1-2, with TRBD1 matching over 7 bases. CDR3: CASSDPLGQGVMKYGYTF. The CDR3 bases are TGTGCCAGCAGTGATCCCCTCGGCCAGGGGGTTATGAAGTATGGCTACACCTTC.